This TCR beta chain comes out of a study of shared clonotypes between healthy human individuals. Findings and caveats of the study: For sorted subsets, rarefaction showed incomplete sequencing despite large depth.

Germline V lookup: CDR1 WSHSY, CDR2 SAAADI. CDR3 size: 13 residues. The V gene lost 5 bases and the J gene lost 8 bases, with 10 bases spanning the gap. This clone was recorded only once. Its antigen is as yet unknown. The method was immunoSEQ multiplex PCR; TCRdb's version includes in-frame clones alone and lacks a portion of them. The table has roughly 2 million clones, approximately 94% seen once. Source material: naive CD4+ T cells sorted from blood. Subset described: CD45RA+ positively selected. The sequence derives from a man aged 18 to 29 in good health. This chain connects TRBV10-2 to TRBJ1-6, with D unresolved. In DNA, the CDR3 is TGCGCCAGCAGTCTTACCGAGGATTCACCCCTCCACTTT. Protein sequence: CASSLTEDSPLHF.